This T cell receptor (beta chain) was profiled in a study of T-cell reconstitution after alpha-beta-depleted transplantation in children. Points from the study as a whole: About two months after transplant, alpha-beta T cells reportedly came from several hundred expanded graft clones. Once a year had passed after transplant, T-cell counts and diversity came mostly from newly produced T cells. Surviving recipient T cells and thymic progenitors accounted for the high day-60 TCRbeta diversity observed in some patients.

Library preparation (for TCRbeta) was performed with unique molecular identifiers. From the PCR reads, TCRdb called clonotypes with MiXCR, one entry per CDR3 protein. The profile shows approximately 110,000 distinct CDR3 sequences, approximately 10% of them singletons. This CDR3 is built from 16 residues. Per germline, CDR1 DFQATT and CDR2 SNEGSKA (reference sequence). V was pared by 6 bases and J by 4 bases, with 24 bases between. This clonotype was recorded at least ten times. What it binds is unknown. The clonotype originates from a boy between 2 and 10 years old with acute lymphoblastic leukemia, due to receive a stem cell transplant. The source material was PBMCs, sampled before TCRalphabeta/CD19-depleted stem cell transplant. The chain recombines TRBV20-1 with TRBJ2-5; D is perhaps TRBD1 or TRBD2 (5 bases each). The CDR3 loop reads CSAPQLSEGMAETQYF. The DNA of the CDR3 is TGCAGTGCCCCACAACTAAGCGAGGGGATGGCAGAGACCCAGTACTTC.